One sample yielded the 28 T cell receptor beta chains listed below, sequenced in a study of blood T cell repertoires in COVID-19 (dated by TCRdb to 2018 to 2020). Receptors were amplified or captured by the immunoSEQ multiplex PCR assay. The table comes from immuneACCESS by way of TCRdb, which keeps in-frame sequences with V and J called. Part of the clones is missing from these tables; in studies checked, under half for an unresolved V gene and the rest for unknown reasons. Within this sample are around 300,000 clones, with about nine tenths of them counted one time only. The ten largest clones add up to 2% to 2.5% of the sample. Sequenced material: peripheral blood. The receptors here all came from a woman aged 25-40 years with COVID-19, enrolled during active disease.

The chain couples TRBV19 to TRBJ2-2, with no clear D. The CDR3 consists of 15 residues. Germline assignment: CDR1 LNHDA and CDR2 SQIVND (reference sequence). Trimming shortened V by 3 bases and J by 4 bases, and 12 bases separated the two germline ends. CDR3 sequence (DNA): TGTGCCAGTAGTATCCCTCACCTACTCACCGGGGAGCTGTTTTTT. Translated: CASSIPHLLTGELFF.

This clone was counted a single time. The rearrangement links TRBV10-3 to TRBJ2-2; 11 bases map to TRBD1. The CDR3 consists of 16 residues. CDR1 and CDR2 (germline): ENHRY, SYGVKD. Trimming removed 5 bases from V and 5 bases from J; junction bases left unmatched: 7. CDR3 residues: CAISPLGTGGTGELFF. CDR3 DNA sequence: TGTGCCATCAGTCCTCTGGGGACAGGGGGGACCGGGGAGCTGTTTTTT.

This chain connects TRBV9 to TRBJ2-5, with D maybe TRBD2 (5 bases). CDR3 size: 15 residues. Germline V gives CDR1 SGDLS, CDR2 YYNGEE. V shed 0 bases and J shed 5 bases, with 14 bases lying between them. DNA of the CDR3: TGTGCCAGCAGCGTAGTTTCGGGCCCGGGGGAGACCCAGTACTTC. Its protein is CASSVVSGPGETQYF.

The chain combines TRBV7-3 with TRBJ1-1; D perhaps matches TRBD1 (5 bases). From germline, CDR1 is SGHTA and CDR2 FQGTGA. The CDR3 contains 15 residues. V lost 1 base and J lost 3, with 12 bases in between. The CDR3 DNA reads TGTGCCAGCAGCTTAAGCAGGGATTCACACACTGAAGCTTTCTTT. It translates to CASSLSRDSHTEAFF.

The V call is TRBV4-2, the J call TRBJ2-1; 12 bases are shared with TRBD2. V shed 8 bases and J 4 bases; nucleotides not matched to a gene: 3. CDR1 and CDR2 from the germline V gene are LGHNA and YNFKEQ. The CDR3 is 14 residues long. CDR3 bases: TGTGCCAGCCCCACTAGCGGGAGGTACAATGAGCAGTTCTTC. It encodes CASPTSGRYNEQFF.

The count of this clone is one. The chain combines TRBV27 with TRBJ2-1; D perhaps matches TRBD1 (7 bases). V was trimmed by 4 bases and J by 12 bases, leaving 19 bases between them. The germline V gene has CDR1 MNHEY and CDR2 SMNVEV (reference sequence). The CDR3 is made up of 14 amino acids. This CDR3 is CASSYTTGAGGQFF. The CDR3 nucleotides are TGTGCCAGCAGTTATACAACGGGAGCAGGGGGGCAGTTCTTC.

The gene calls are TRBV2 and TRBJ1-4; D gene unclear. This CDR3 has 13 residues. The V gene's germline CDR1 is SNHLY and CDR2 FYNNEI. Trimming pared 6 bases from V and 8 bases from J, leaving 13 bases between. The CDR3: CASRRGREEKLFF. In DNA form, the CDR3 reads TGTGCCAGCAGACGAGGTCGGGAGGAAAAACTGTTTTTT.

The CDR3 sequence: CASRLAANHEQFF. The CDR3 DNA reads TGTGCCAGTCGACTAGCGGCCAATCATGAGCAGTTCTTC. The chain has TRBV11-2 and TRBJ2-1, with 9 bases identical to TRBD2. The CDR3 sequence is 13 residues long. V was pared by 9 bases and J by 8 bases, with 8 bases of the junction left unmatched. CDR1 is SGHAT and CDR2 is FQNNGV in the germline V gene.

V and J are TRBV29-1 and TRBJ2-7, with TRBD1 matching 10 bases. Germline V CDR1 and CDR2: SQVTM, ANQGSEA. This CDR3 region has 15 residues. J was trimmed by 0 bases and V by 7 bases; bases with no gene match: 9. CDR3 amino acids: CSGNVRTGGSYEQYF. The DNA for the CDR3 is TGCAGCGGGAACGTCAGGACAGGGGGCTCCTACGAGCAGTACTTC.

This chain connects TRBV28 to TRBJ2-3; a possible D gene is TRBD2 (6 bases). The germline CDR1 and CDR2 sequences are MDHEN and SYDVKM. V was pared by 8 bases and J by 0 bases, with 12 bases between. The CDR3 runs 14 residues. The CDR3 DNA reads TGTGCCAGCTTAGCGGCACTAAGCACAGATACGCAGTATTTT. Translated, it gives CASLAALSTDTQYF.

The chain employs TRBV4-1 and TRBJ2-1; 8 bases match TRBD2. J was trimmed by 9 bases and V by 4 bases; bases with no gene match: 11. Germline-derived CDR1 and CDR2 are MGHRA and YSYEKL. CDR3 length equals 15 residues. DNA for the CDR3: TGCGCCAGCAGCCGAGATCCGGGACTAGAAGTTGAGCAGTTCTTC. Translating it yields CASSRDPGLEVEQFF.

The DNA for the CDR3 is TGTGCCAGCAGACCGGGACAGGGTGACTATGGCTACACCTTC. This gives the protein CASRPGQGDYGYTF. The rearrangement uses TRBV6-6 and TRBJ1-2; 9 nucleotides line up with TRBD1. This CDR3 region has 14 residues. CDR1 and CDR2 (germline): MNHNY, SVGAGI (reference sequence). The junction had 5 bases not matched to a gene; V was cut back by 6 bases and J by 3 bases.

The chain has TRBV12-3 or TRBV12-4 and TRBJ1-1; TRBD1 matches at 7 bases. J was trimmed by 3 bases and V by 4 bases; bases with no gene match: 2. CDR3 length equals 13 residues. The CDR3 DNA reads as TGTGCCAGCAGTTCGACAGGGCACACTGAAGCTTTCTTT. This codes for CASSSTGHTEAFF.

The rearrangement links TRBV7-2 to TRBJ2-2; possibly TRBD2 for D (5 bases). CDR3 size: 18 residues. Trimming stripped 1 base from V and 2 bases from J, with 17 bases between. CDR1 is SGHTA and CDR2 is FQGNSA in the germline V gene. The CDR3 DNA reads as TGTGCCAGCAGCTTAGAACTGGTTGGCGGGCCCAACACCGGGGAGCTGTTTTTT. It is translated as CASSLELVGGPNTGELFF.

The chain links TRBV14 to TRBJ2-7; a possible D gene is TRBD1 (5 bases). This CDR3 comprises 13 residues. The germline gives CDR1 SGHDN, CDR2 FVKESK. V lost 2 bases to trimming and J lost 4 bases, with 9 bases between them. CDR3 sequence reads: CASSQLDSYEQYF. CDR3 nucleotides: TGTGCCAGCAGCCAACTCGACAGTTACGAGCAGTACTTC.

The chain uses TRBV5-1 and TRBJ2-7; unclear D gene. Trimming shortened V by 4 bases and J by 2 bases, and 13 bases separated the two germline ends. CDR1 is SGHRS and CDR2 is YFSETQ in the germline V gene. The CDR3 length is 14 residues. Here the CDR3 reads CASSLGDGPYEQYF. In DNA form, the CDR3 reads TGCGCCAGCAGCCTCGGAGACGGCCCCTACGAGCAGTACTTC.

The rearrangement joins TRBV18 to TRBJ1-1; 10 nucleotides match TRBD1. Germline V gives CDR1 KGHSH, CDR2 LQKENI. This CDR3 is 15 amino acids long. The trim removed 5 bases at V and 11 bases at J, leaving 14 bases unmatched. CDR3 protein: CASSSSGQGNDRAFF. Written as DNA, the CDR3 is TGTGCCAGCTCATCCTCGGGACAGGGGAATGATCGGGCTTTCTTT.

This chain links TRBV12-5 with TRBJ1-1; 8 nucleotides agree with TRBD1. CDR1 is LGHNT, CDR2 FRNRAP, per germline. V was clipped by 4 bases and J by 4 bases; unmatched bases: 5. This CDR3 is built from 14 residues. The DNA for the CDR3 is TGTGCTAGTGGTTCTGGACAGGGAGGCACTGAAGCTTTCTTT. This sequence encodes CASGSGQGGTEAFF.

J is TRBJ1-4 and V is TRBV9, with D possibly being TRBD1 (6 bases). Trimming removed 7 bases at V and 7 bases at J, with 14 bases between. CDR3 length equals 13 residues. Per the germline V gene, CDR1 is SGDLS and CDR2 is YYNGEE. The CDR3 protein is CASQAGGGEKLFF. As DNA, the CDR3 is TGTGCCAGCCAGGCGGGAGGGGGTGAAAAACTGTTTTTT. The complete variable domain, with remaining parts taken from reference TRBV9 and TRBJ1-4, reads DSGVTQTPKHLITATGQRVTLRCSPRSGDLSVYWYQQSLDQGLQFLIQYYNGEERAKGNILERFSAQQFPDLHSELNLSSLELGDSALYFCASQAGGGEKLFFGSGTQLSVL.

The CDR3 DNA follows: TGTGCCAGCAGTTTCGGTGGTCTCGCTGGCTACACCTTC. Translated, it gives CASSFGGLAGYTF. The chain recombines TRBV27 with TRBJ1-2; D remains unclear. The CDR3 is 13 amino acids. Germline V gene data show CDR1 as MNHEY and CDR2 as SMNVEV (reference sequence). The V gene lost 3 bases and the J gene lost 7 bases, with 12 bases spanning the gap.

The chain carries TRBV6-1 and TRBJ2-2; D possibly corresponds to TRBD1 (5 bases). This CDR3 has 17 residues. Looked up from germline, CDR1 is MNHNS and CDR2 is SASEGT. Trimming shortened V by 0 bases and J by 3 bases, and 14 bases separated the two germline ends. CDR3 sequence reads: CASSEAGAGSYTGELFF. CDR3 DNA sequence: TGTGCCAGCAGTGAAGCTGGGGCAGGGTCCTACACCGGGGAGCTGTTTTTT.

V usage is TRBV30 and J usage is TRBJ1-5, with TRBD1 matching over 7 bases. This CDR3 has 16 amino acids. Losses at the gene ends were 0 bases for V and 0 bases for J; bases not matched to a gene: 5. In germline, CDR1 is GTSNPN, CDR2 SVGIG (reference sequence). Written as DNA, the CDR3 is TGTGCCTGGAGTGTGGGGCAGGGGGGTAGCAATCAGCCCCAGCATTTT. It codes for CAWSVGQGGSNQPQHF.

This clone was counted a single time. The chain has TRBV18 and TRBJ2-1; D uncertain. The V end lost 2 bases, the J end lost 6 bases, and 8 bases lay between the germline ends. Germline CDR1 reads KGHSH; CDR2 reads LQKENI. The length of the CDR3 is 13 residues. The CDR3: CASSPGQVNEQFF. DNA of the CDR3: TGTGCCAGCTCACCAGGGCAGGTCAATGAGCAGTTCTTC.

This sequence joins TRBV7-9 and TRBJ2-3, with 8 bases identical to TRBD2. Germline V gives CDR1 SEHNR, CDR2 FQNEAQ (reference sequence). The ends lost 7 bases at V and 4 bases at J; junction bases unmatched: 13. The CDR3 is made up of 16 amino acids. CDR3 in DNA: TGTGCCAGCACCCTCGGGCGGGAGGTGAGGCCAGATACGCAGTATTTT. It is translated as CASTLGREVRPDTQYF. The complete variable domain, with remaining parts taken from reference TRBV7-9 and TRBJ2-3, reads DTGVSQNPRHKITKRGQNVTFRCDPISEHNRLYWYRQTLGQGPEFLTYFQNEAQLEKSRLLSDRFSAERPKGSFSTLEIQRTEQGDSAMYLCASTLGREVRPDTQYFGPGTRLTVL.

This clone was picked up one time. This rearrangement joins TRBV6-5 to TRBJ1-5, with D possibly matching TRBD1 (6 bases). V was clipped by 7 bases and J by 3 bases, with 13 bases between them. This CDR3 has 14 amino acids. From germline, CDR1 is MNHEY and CDR2 SVGAGI. The CDR3 region has the DNA TGTGCCAGCAATGGTCACAGGGACAATCAGCCCCAGCATTTT. This codes for CASNGHRDNQPQHF.

The CDR3 nucleotides are TGTGCAAGTCGCTTTGTCAGGGCAACTAATGAAAAACTGTTTTTT. The encoded protein is CASRFVRATNEKLFF. The V and J genes are TRBV12-2 and TRBJ1-4; no check of the table's D call, TRBD1, against the DNA was made. TRBV12-2 is annotated as a pseudogene. This CDR3 is 15 amino acids long.

The J gene is TRBJ2-7, the V gene TRBV25-1; D not resolved. The CDR3 is 14 residues long. Germline V gene data show CDR1 as MGHDK and CDR2 as SYGVNS. V lost 1 base, J lost 6 bases, and 13 bases lay in between. CDR3 sequence: CASSEFKSFSEQYF. The CDR3 nucleotides are TGTGCCAGCAGTGAATTTAAGAGTTTCTCCGAGCAGTACTTC.

The chain couples TRBV11-2 to TRBJ2-1; D is uncertain. The germline V gene encodes CDR1 SGHAT and CDR2 FQNNGV. The germline V and J ends were trimmed by 0 bases and 7 bases, with 4 bases remaining between them. The CDR3 runs to 12 residues. Here the CDR3 reads CASSLDRNEQFF. The CDR3 coding sequence is TGTGCCAGCAGCTTAGATCGGAATGAGCAGTTCTTC.